This T cell receptor beta chain was sequenced during a study of regulatory T cells. Concerning this clone itself: The antigen remains unidentified.

The CDR3 length is 14 residues. Germline CDR1 MNHNS, CDR2 SASEGT. With 3 bases clipped from V and 3 bases from J, the junction kept 5 bases outside the gene matches. Patients aged 2 to 39 years had fewer naive and more memory CD4+ and CD8+ T cells. Amplification used 52 TRBV primers and 13 TRBJ primers. Sequenced by immunoSEQ multiplex PCR; TCRdb stores in-frame clones only, minus some. The sample lists 25,000 to 40,000 clones, about 94% seen once, with 0.75% to 1% in the top ten. Findings of the study overall: In CD3G-deficient patients, conventional CD4+ T cells were enriched for hydrophobic CDR3 residues at positions 6 and 7.

This clonotype was sampled from a child aged 2 to 10 with CD3G deficiency. This sequence joins TRBV6-1 and TRBJ2-7; 7 bases align to TRBD1. The source material was conventional CD4+ T cells sorted from blood. The DNA for the CDR3 is TGTGCCAGCAGTGACCGGACAGGAATCTACGAGCAGTACTTC. It specifies CASSDRTGIYEQYF.